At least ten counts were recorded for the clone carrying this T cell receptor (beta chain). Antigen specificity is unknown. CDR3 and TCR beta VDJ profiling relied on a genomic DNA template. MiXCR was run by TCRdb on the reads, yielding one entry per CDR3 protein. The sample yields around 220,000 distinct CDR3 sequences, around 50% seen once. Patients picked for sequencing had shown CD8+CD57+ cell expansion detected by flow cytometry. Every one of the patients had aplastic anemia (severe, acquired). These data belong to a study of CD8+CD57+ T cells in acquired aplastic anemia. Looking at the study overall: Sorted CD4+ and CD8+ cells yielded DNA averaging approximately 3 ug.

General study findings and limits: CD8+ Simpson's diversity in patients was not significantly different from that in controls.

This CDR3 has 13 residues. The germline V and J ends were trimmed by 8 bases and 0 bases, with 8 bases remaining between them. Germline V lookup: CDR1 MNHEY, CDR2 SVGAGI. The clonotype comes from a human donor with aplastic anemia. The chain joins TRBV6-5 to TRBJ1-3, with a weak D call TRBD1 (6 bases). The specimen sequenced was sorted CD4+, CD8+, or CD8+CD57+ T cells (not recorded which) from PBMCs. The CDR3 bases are TGTGCCAGCCGGGACAACTCTGGAAACACCATATATTTT. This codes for CASRDNSGNTIYF.